This T cell receptor (beta chain) was captured by sequencing in a study of control samples from healthy donors and cancer patients. This clone has just a few counts. Per germline, CDR1 SGHRS and CDR2 YFSETQ. CDR3 size: 16 residues. V was pared by 1 base and J by 0 bases, with 13 bases between. The protocol was immunoSEQ multiplex PCR, while the TCRdb copy is restricted to in-frame clones and leaves out a portion. The data show around 3,500 clones, approximately 80% seen once. The chain has TRBV5-1 and TRBJ1-2, with a weak D call TRBD1 (5 bases). The sequence came from a female donor with melanoma. The sequenced material came from formalin-fixed, paraffin-embedded tissue. CDR3 coding DNA: TGCGCCAGCAGCTTGAGCGGGACGGTAGCTAACTATGGCTACACCTTC. This encodes CASSLSGTVANYGYTF.